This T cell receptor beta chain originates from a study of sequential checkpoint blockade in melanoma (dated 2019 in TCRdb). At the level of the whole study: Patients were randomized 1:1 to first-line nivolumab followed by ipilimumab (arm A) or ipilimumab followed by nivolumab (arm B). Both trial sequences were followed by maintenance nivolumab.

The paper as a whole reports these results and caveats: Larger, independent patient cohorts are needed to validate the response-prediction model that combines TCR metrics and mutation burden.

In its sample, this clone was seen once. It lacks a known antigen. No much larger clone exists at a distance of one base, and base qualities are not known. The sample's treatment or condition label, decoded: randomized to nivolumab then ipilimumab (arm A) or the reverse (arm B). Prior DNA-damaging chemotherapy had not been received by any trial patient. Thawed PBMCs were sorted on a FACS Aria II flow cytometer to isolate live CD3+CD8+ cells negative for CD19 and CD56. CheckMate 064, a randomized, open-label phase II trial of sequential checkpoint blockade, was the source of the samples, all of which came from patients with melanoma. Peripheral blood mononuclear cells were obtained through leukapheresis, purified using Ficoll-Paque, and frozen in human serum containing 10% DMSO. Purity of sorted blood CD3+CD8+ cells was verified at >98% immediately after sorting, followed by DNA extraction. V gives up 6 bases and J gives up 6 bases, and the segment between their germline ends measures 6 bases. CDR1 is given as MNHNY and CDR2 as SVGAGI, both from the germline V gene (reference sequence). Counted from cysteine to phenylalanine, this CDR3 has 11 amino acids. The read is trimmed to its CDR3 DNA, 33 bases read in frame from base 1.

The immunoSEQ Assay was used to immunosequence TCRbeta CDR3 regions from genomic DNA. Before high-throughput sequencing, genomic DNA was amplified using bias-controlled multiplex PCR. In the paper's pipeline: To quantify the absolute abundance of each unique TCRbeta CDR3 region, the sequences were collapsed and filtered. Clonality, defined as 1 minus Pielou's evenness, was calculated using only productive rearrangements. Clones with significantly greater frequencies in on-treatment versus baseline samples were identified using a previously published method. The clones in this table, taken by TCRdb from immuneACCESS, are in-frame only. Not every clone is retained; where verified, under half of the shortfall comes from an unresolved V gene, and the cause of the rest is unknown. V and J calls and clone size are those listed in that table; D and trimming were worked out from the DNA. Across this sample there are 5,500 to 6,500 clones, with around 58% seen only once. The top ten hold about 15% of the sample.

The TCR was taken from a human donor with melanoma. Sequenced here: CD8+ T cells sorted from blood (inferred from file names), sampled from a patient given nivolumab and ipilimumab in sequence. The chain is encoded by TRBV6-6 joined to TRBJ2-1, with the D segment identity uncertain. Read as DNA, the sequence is TGTGCCAGCAGCTTATCCAATGAGCAGTTCTTC. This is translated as CASSLSNEQFF.